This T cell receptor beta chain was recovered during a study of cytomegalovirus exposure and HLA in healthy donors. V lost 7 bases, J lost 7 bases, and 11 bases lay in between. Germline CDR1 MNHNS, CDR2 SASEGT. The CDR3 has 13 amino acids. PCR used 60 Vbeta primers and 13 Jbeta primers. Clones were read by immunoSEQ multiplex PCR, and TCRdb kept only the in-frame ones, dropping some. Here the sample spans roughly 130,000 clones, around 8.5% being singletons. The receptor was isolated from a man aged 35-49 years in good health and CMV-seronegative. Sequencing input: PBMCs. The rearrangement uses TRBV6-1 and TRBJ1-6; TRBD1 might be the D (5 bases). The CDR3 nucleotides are TGTGCCAGCAAAGGGGAGGGGAATTCACCCCTCCACTTT. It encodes CASKGEGNSPLHF.